The source of this T cell receptor (beta chain) is a study of CD8+CD57+ T cells in acquired aplastic anemia. It was patients with CD8+CD57+ cell expansion by flow cytometry who were chosen for sequencing. V was cut by 6 bases and J by 2 bases, with 11 bases left in between. Germline V lookup: CDR1 LNHDA, CDR2 SQIVND (reference sequence). The CDR3 length is 14 residues. Genomic DNA provided the template from which TCR beta VDJ and CDR3 profiles were obtained. TCRdb ran MiXCR on the reads and lists one entry per CDR3 protein. The sample yields 80,000 to 100,000 distinct CDR3 sequences, roughly two thirds seen once. A word on this clonotype: No antigen is known for it.

Points from the study as a whole: It was found that fewer than 35 CD8+ CDR3 sequences were shared between patients and controls.

The genes are TRBV19 and TRBJ1-5; D remains unclear. Sequencing was performed on sorted CD4+, CD8+, or CD8+CD57+ T cells (not recorded which) from PBMCs. This TCR was sampled from a human donor with aplastic anemia. CDR3: CASRLLRGNQPQHF. CDR3 bases: TGTGCCAGTAGGCTACTCCGGGGCAATCAGCCCCAGCATTTT.